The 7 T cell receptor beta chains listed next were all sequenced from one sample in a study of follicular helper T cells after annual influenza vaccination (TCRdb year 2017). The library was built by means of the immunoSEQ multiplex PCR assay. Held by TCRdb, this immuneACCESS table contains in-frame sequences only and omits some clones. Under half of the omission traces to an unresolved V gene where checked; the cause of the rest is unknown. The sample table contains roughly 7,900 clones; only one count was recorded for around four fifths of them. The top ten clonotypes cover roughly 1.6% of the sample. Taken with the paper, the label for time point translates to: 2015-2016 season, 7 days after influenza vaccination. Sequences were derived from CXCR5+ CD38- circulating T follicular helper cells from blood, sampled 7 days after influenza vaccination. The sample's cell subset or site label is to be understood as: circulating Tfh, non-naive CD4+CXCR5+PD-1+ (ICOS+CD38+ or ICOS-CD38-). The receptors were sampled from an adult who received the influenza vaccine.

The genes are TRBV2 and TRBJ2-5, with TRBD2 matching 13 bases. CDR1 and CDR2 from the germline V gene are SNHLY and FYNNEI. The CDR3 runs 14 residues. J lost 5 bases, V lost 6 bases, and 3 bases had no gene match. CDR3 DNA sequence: TGTGCCAGCAGCACGACTAGCGGGAGGGAGACCCAGTACTTC. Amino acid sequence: CASSTTSGRETQYF.

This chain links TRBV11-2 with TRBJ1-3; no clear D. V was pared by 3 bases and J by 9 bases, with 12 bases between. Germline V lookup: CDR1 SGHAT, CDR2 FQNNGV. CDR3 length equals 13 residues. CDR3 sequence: CASSFTQDGTIYF. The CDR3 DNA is TGTGCCAGCAGCTTCACCCAGGATGGCACCATATATTTT.

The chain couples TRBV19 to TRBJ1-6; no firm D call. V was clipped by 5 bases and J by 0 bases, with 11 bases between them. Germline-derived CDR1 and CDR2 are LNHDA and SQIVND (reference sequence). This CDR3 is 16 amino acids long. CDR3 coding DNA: TGTGCCAGTAGTCCCGCGAGGAGCTCCTATAATTCACCCCTCCACTTT. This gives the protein CASSPARSSYNSPLHF. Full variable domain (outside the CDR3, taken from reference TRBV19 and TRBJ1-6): DGGITQSPKYLFRKEGQNVTLSCEQNLNHDAMYWYRQDPGQGLRLIYYSQIVNDFQKGDIAEGYSVSREKKESFPLTVTSAQKNPTAFYLCASSPARSSYNSPLHFGNGTRLTVT.

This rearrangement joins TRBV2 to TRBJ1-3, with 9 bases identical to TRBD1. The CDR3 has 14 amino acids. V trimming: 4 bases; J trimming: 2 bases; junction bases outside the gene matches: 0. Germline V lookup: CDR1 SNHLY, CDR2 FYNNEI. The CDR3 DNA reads TGTGCCAGCAGTGGGACAGGGGCTGGAAACACCATATATTTT. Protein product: CASSGTGAGNTIYF.

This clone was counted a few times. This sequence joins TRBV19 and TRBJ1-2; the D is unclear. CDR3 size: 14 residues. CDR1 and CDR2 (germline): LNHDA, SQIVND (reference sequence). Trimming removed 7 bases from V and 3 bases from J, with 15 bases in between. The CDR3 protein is CASTTTSADYGYTF. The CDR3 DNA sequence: TGTGCCAGTACCACGACAAGTGCGGACTATGGCTACACCTTC. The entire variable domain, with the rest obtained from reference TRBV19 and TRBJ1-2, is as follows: DGGITQSPKYLFRKEGQNVTLSCEQNLNHDAMYWYRQDPGQGLRLIYYSQIVNDFQKGDIAEGYSVSREKKESFPLTVTSAQKNPTAFYLCASTTTSADYGYTFGSGTRLTVV.

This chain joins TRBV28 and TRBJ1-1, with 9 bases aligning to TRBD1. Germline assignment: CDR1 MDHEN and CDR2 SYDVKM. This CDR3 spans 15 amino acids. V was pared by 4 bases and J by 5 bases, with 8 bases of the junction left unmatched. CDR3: CASSYPDRGNTEAFF. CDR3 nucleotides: TGTGCCAGCAGTTATCCCGACAGGGGGAATACTGAAGCTTTCTTT. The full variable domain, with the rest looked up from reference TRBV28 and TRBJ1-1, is DVKVTQSSRYLVKRTGEKVFLECVQDMDHENMFWYRQDPGLGLRLIYFSYDVKMKEKGDIPEGYSVSREKKERFSLILESASTNQTSMYLCASSYPDRGNTEAFFGQGTRLTVV.

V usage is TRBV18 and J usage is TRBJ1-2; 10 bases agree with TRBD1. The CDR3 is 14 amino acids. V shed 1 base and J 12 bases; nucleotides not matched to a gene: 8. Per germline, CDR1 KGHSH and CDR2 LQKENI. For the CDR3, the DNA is TGTGCCAGCTCACCACTGGGACAGGGGCCTCCTGACACCTTC. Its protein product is CASSPLGQGPPDTF.